Below are 18 T cell receptor beta chains sequenced from a single sample in a study of identical twins. TCRdb reprocessed the 5' RACE reads via MiXCR and lists one record per CDR3 protein. The sample lists 260,000 or so distinct CDR3 sequences; 7% to 8.5% were seen once. The sample was also linked to a second study, of yellow fever vaccine responses in identical twins.

The sequencing sample was made of CD8+ T cells sorted from blood. These receptors all come from a woman aged 18-29 years in good health.

The table lists this clonotype with a few counts. Written as DNA, the CDR3 is TGTGCCAGCAGTTTTGAGACAGCCCTGAACACTGAAGCTTTCTTT. This gives the protein CASSFETALNTEAFF. The J gene is TRBJ1-1, the V gene TRBV12-3 or TRBV12-4, with D perhaps TRBD1 (5 bases). Trimming removed 3 bases at V and 0 bases at J, with 11 bases between. This CDR3 has 15 amino acids.

The chain is built from TRBV28 and TRBJ2-2, with 8 bases matching TRBD1. Trimming removed 7 bases from V and 3 bases from J; junction bases left unmatched: 4. This CDR3 has 14 residues. Looked up from germline, CDR1 is MDHEN and CDR2 is SYDVKM. The CDR3 DNA reads as TGTGCCAGCACGGCAGGGGGCTACACCGGGGAGCTGTTTTTT. Translated, it gives CASTAGGYTGELFF.

The chain is built from TRBV6-5 and TRBJ2-3; 9 nucleotides line up with TRBD2. Germline assignment: CDR1 MNHEY and CDR2 SVGAGI. The CDR3 extends over 18 amino acids. J was trimmed by 3 bases and V by 2 bases; bases with no gene match: 12. CDR3: CASSYVPLGLAGTDTQYF. The CDR3 DNA reads TGTGCCAGCAGTTACGTCCCCCTTGGGCTAGCGGGGACAGATACGCAGTATTTT.

V usage is TRBV9 and J usage is TRBJ2-7; 7 nucleotides align to TRBD2. CDR1 is SGDLS, CDR2 YYNGEE, per germline. V shed 4 bases and J 4 bases; nucleotides not matched to a gene: 8. This CDR3 region has 14 residues. The CDR3 loop reads CASSRGGRVYEQYF. The CDR3, as DNA: TGTGCCAGCAGCCGCGGCGGGAGAGTTTACGAGCAGTACTTC.

Only a few counts were recorded for this clonotype. This rearrangement joins TRBV11-2 to TRBJ1-1; D remains ambiguous. Germline CDR1 is SGHAT and CDR2 is FQNNGV. The V end lost 3 bases, the J end lost 1 base, and 9 bases lay between the germline ends. This CDR3 comprises 14 residues. DNA of the CDR3: TGTGCCAGCAGCTTCGTTTTAAGGAACACTGAAGCTTTCTTT. This gives the protein CASSFVLRNTEAFF.

This clonotype was seen a few times. The chain recombines TRBV6-5 with TRBJ1-6, with TRBD1 matching over 10 bases. V lost 4 bases to trimming and J lost 9 bases; unmatched junction nucleotides: 3. The CDR3 totals 14 residues. Germline assignment: CDR1 MNHEY and CDR2 SVGAGI. CDR3: CASSSTGGLSPLHF. In nucleotides, the CDR3 is TGTGCCAGCAGTTCGACAGGGGGCCTTTCACCCCTCCACTTT.

This clonotype occurred many times. The chain combines TRBV12-3 or TRBV12-4 with TRBJ2-1, with D possibly matching TRBD2 (6 bases). The CDR3 runs 14 residues. V was trimmed by 3 bases and J by 3 bases, leaving 9 bases between them. The CDR3: CASSFWGGYNEQFF. DNA for the CDR3: TGTGCCAGCAGTTTCTGGGGAGGCTACAATGAGCAGTTCTTC.

This clonotype has a count of ten or more. The chain has TRBV12-3 or TRBV12-4 and TRBJ2-1; D perhaps matches TRBD2 (6 bases). The CDR3 is 16 residues long. The V end was cut by 3 bases, the J end by 5 bases, with 17 bases between. The CDR3 DNA follows: TGTGCCAGCAGTTTTTTGCGGGAAGACTCAAACAATGAGCAGTTCTTC. Residues: CASSFLREDSNNEQFF.

In this sample, this clonotype turned up many times. This rearrangement joins TRBV14 to TRBJ1-1; weak D call: TRBD1 (5 bases). Trimming removed 3 bases at V and 0 bases at J, with 17 bases between. From germline, CDR1 is SGHDN and CDR2 FVKESK. The CDR3 is 17 amino acids. Here the CDR3 reads CASSHPPVRVVNTEAFF. The CDR3 DNA reads TGTGCCAGCAGCCATCCGCCCGTCAGGGTGGTGAACACTGAAGCTTTCTTT. Full variable domain (remainder filled in from reference TRBV14 and TRBJ1-1): EAGVTQFPSHSVIEKGQTVTLRCDPISGHDNLYWYRRVMGKEIKFLLHFVKESKQDESGMPNNRFLAERTGGTYSTLKVQPAELEDSGVYFCASSHPPVRVVNTEAFFGQGTRLTVV.

The table lists this clonotype with a few counts. The rearrangement uses TRBV7-9 and TRBJ2-1; TRBD2 aligns across 7 bases. Germline CDR1 is SEHNR and CDR2 is FQNEAQ (reference sequence). The V gene end was trimmed by 5 bases and the J gene end by 3 bases; junction bases not matched to a gene: 13. The length of the CDR3 is 17 residues. Here the CDR3 DNA reads TGTGCCAGCAGCCTCCGGGGCGGGAGTGGGAGCTACAATGAGCAGTTCTTC. This sequence encodes CASSLRGGSGSYNEQFF.

Many counts were recorded for this clonotype. The chain links TRBV29-1 to TRBJ2-3, with D maybe TRBD2 (5 bases). V lost 0 bases and J 4 bases, leaving 11 bases between the germline ends. The CDR3 covers 14 residues. The germline V gene has CDR1 SQVTM and CDR2 ANQGSEA. The CDR3: CSVEDLGEPDTQYF. The CDR3 bases are TGCAGCGTTGAAGATCTCGGGGAACCAGATACGCAGTATTTT.

The V call is TRBV13, the J call TRBJ2-1, with D hard to call. The CDR3 length is 12 residues. Looked up from germline, CDR1 is PRHDT and CDR2 is FYEKMQ (reference sequence). The V end was cut by 1 base, the J end by 7 bases, with 5 bases between. Written as DNA, the CDR3 is TGTGCCAGCAGCTTAGAGCGAAATGAGCAGTTCTTC. Its translation: CASSLERNEQFF.

This clonotype was observed many times. The CDR3 coding sequence is TGTGCCACCAGTGTGCGGGACGATCCCTACAATGAGCAGTTCTTC. Its translation: CATSVRDDPYNEQFF. This sequence joins TRBV24-1 and TRBJ2-1; tentative D call: TRBD2 (6 bases). The CDR3 contains 15 residues. V was pared by 5 bases and J by 2 bases, with 12 bases between. Germline loops: CDR1 KGHDR, CDR2 SFDVKD.

Sample share makes this clonotype medium-sized. The chain combines TRBV28 with TRBJ2-6, with D possibly being TRBD2 (5 bases). Trimming removed 6 bases at V and 0 bases at J, with 12 bases between. The CDR3 is 16 amino acids. Germline-derived CDR1 and CDR2 are MDHEN and SYDVKM. CDR3 region: CASSGGGVSGANVLTF. The CDR3 DNA reads TGTGCCAGCAGCGGCGGAGGTGTCTCTGGGGCCAACGTCCTGACTTTC.

This clonotype appeared many times. The genes are TRBV5-5 and TRBJ2-3, with D hard to call. Germline lookup yields CDR1 SGHKS and CDR2 YYEKEE (reference sequence). CDR3 length: 14 amino acids. Trimming left V 1 base short and J 0 bases short, with 6 bases between. DNA of the CDR3: TGTGCCAGCAGCTTGTTAGAGAGCACAGATACGCAGTATTTT. Protein: CASSLLESTDTQYF.

This clonotype was seen repeatedly, ten times or more. V gene TRBV28 combines with J gene TRBJ2-7, with TRBD1 identical over 7 bases. Germline CDR1 is MDHEN and CDR2 is SYDVKM. The CDR3 spans 17 residues. J was trimmed by 2 bases and V by 3 bases; bases with no gene match: 13. The CDR3 reads CASSFRSHRQGPYEQYF. CDR3 DNA: TGTGCCAGCAGTTTCCGTTCACATAGACAGGGACCCTACGAGCAGTACTTC.

This clonotype was found many times. The V gene is TRBV28, the J gene TRBJ2-5; D is possibly TRBD1 or TRBD2 (6 bases each). The CDR3 loop spans 15 amino acids. Trimming removed 6 bases from V and 5 bases from J, with 19 bases in between. CDR1 and CDR2 (germline): MDHEN, SYDVKM. Here the CDR3 reads CASSPIGQGRETQYF. The CDR3 DNA sequence: TGTGCCAGCAGCCCAATTGGGCAGGGGAGGGAGACCCAGTACTTC.

The chain carries TRBV27 and TRBJ1-3; maybe TRBD1 (5 bases). Per the germline V gene, CDR1 is MNHEY and CDR2 is SMNVEV (reference sequence). The CDR3 consists of 15 residues. The ends were cut back, 0 bases at V and 4 bases at J, with 10 bases in the middle. As DNA, the CDR3 is TGTGCCAGCAGTTTATCTTCCAGGGCGGGAAACACCATATATTTT. Its translation is CASSLSSRAGNTIYF.